This paragraph reports one T cell receptor beta chain. No antigen is known for it. No base quality values were provided; no much bigger clone lies one nucleotide off. This sample stems from a study of post-analysis software for immune sequencing data (dated by TCRdb to between 2014 and 2016). For the wider study: Disease courses on record covered relapsing-remitting, secondary progressive and progressive-relapsing multiple sclerosis, though some patients had no subtype annotation. A subset of samples was prepared in parallel using single-end sample barcoding, then pooled and co-amplified after Illumina adapter ligation. Patient repertoires were compared against ten to eleven previously published healthy control repertoires from donors aged about 6 to 26 years.

The paper's findings and limits, for the study overall: Strong co-clustering of samples prepared in the same batch was shown by direct clustering with F measure, prompting a batch-effect correction. The multiple sclerosis patient group was slightly younger than the control group. Patients showed significantly higher frequencies than controls for roughly five TRBV segments, among them TRBV5-6, TRBV5-1 and TRBV20-1. Compared with controls, multiple sclerosis patients had significantly lower normalized Chao1 diversity, a finding suggesting substantial peripheral T-cell clonal expansion.

The library was made by PCR. Instrument used: Illumina HiSeq 2500. To reduce PCR and sequencing biases, unique molecular identifiers were built into the TCR beta cDNA libraries. Some 500,000 cDNA molecules were obtained per 1 to 10 million input T cells, so each molecule approximated one T cell. Patient libraries were prepared and sequenced with the same protocol used for the earlier healthy control dataset. Within a given batch, samples were prepared together, multiplexed and sequenced on the same HiSeq lane. Per the authors' processing: MIGEC was used to process the raw barcoded reads, and molecular identifier groups with only a single read were discarded before consensus assembly and CDR3 extraction. VDJtools was used for post-analysis of the clonotype tables, with diversity normalized by down-sampling every dataset to the smallest sample size. Repertoire overlap clustering matched CDR3 amino acid but not nucleotide sequences to correct batch-related cross-sample contamination. TCRdb took the public reads, trimmed them with fastp at Q25, ran MiXCR for clone calling and kept in-frame beta chains. CDR3 protein sequences are deduplicated, and each keeps its most common genes and DNA. The V and J calls follow TCRdb's processing rather than the paper's. The sample table shows 350,000 to 450,000 distinct CDR3 sequences, and 39% are seen once. The ten top clones hold approximately 7.7% of the sample.

To demonstrate the VDJtools post-analysis software, the study profiled TCR beta repertoires from the peripheral blood of about 13 young patients with multiple sclerosis. Multiple sclerosis patients were children and adolescents aged about 6 to 15 years. Trimming costs V 9 bases and J 9 bases, and their ends lie 11 bases apart. CDR3 length: 11 amino acids, cysteine to phenylalanine. Only the CDR3 portion is preserved as DNA: 33 bases, with reading frame beginning at the first base. CDR1 and CDR2 (KGHDR, SFDVKD) derive from the germline V gene. Sequenced sample: blood. This TCR was sampled from a girl aged 2-9 years with multiple sclerosis. The chain uses TRBV24-1 and TRBJ2-1, with the D segment possibly TRBD1 or TRBD2, each aligning over 5 bases. The sequence in DNA is TGTGCCACCCAGAGGGGCTTTGAGCAGTTCTTC. Its protein is CATQRGFEQFF.